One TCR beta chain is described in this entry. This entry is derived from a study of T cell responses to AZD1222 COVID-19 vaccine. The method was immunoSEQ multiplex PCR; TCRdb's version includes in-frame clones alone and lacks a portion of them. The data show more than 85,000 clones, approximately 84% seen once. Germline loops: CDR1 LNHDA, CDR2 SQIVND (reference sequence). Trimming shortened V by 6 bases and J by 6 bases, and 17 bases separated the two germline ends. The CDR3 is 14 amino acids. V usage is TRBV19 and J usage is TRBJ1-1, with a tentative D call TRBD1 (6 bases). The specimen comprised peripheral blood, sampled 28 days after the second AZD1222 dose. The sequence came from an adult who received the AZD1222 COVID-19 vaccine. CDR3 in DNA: TGTGCCAGTAGGAAAACGCAACAGGGAGCTGAAGCTTTCTTT. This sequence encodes CASRKTQQGAEAFF.